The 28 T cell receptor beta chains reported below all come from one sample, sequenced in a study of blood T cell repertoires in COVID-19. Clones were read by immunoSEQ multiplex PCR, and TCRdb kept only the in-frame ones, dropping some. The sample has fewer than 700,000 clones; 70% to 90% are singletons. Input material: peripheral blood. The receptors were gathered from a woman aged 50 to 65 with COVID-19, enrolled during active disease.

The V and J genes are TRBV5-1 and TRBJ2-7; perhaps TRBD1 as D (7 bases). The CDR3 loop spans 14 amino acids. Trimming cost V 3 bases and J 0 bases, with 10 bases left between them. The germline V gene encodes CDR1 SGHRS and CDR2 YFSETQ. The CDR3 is CASSWGDSSYEQYF. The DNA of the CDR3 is TGCGCCAGCAGCTGGGGGGACAGCTCCTACGAGCAGTACTTC.

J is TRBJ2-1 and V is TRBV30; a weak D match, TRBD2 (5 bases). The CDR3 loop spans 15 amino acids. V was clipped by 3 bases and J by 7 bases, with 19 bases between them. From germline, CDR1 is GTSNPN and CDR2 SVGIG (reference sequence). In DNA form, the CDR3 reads TGTGCCTGGAGCGGAAATTTCCGGGGATTTAATGAGCAGTTCTTC. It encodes CAWSGNFRGFNEQFF.

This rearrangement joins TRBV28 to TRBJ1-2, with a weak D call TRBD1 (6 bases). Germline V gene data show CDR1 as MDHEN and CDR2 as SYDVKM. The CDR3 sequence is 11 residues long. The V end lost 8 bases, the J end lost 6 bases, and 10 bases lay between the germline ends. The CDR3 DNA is TGTGCCAGCGGACACAGGGATGGCTACACCTTC. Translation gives CASGHRDGYTF.

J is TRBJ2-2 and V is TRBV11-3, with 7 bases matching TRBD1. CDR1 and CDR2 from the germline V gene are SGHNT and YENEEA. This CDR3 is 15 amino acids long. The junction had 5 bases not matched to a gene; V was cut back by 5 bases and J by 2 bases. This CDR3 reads CASSAGTVNTGELFF. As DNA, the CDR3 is TGTGCCAGCAGCGCAGGGACAGTTAACACCGGGGAGCTGTTTTTT.

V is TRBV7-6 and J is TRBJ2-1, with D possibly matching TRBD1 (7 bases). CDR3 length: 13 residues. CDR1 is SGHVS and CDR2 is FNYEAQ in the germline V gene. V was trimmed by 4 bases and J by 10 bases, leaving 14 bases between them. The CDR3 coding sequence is TGTGCCAGCAGCTGGGGGGACAGCTTAGAGCAGTTCTTC. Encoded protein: CASSWGDSLEQFF.

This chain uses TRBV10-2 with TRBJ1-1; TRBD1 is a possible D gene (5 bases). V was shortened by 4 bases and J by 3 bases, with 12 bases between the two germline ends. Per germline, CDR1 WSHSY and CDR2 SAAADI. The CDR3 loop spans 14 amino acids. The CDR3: CASSVPGGHTEAFF. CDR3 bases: TGCGCCAGCAGTGTCCCGGGGGGACACACTGAAGCTTTCTTT.

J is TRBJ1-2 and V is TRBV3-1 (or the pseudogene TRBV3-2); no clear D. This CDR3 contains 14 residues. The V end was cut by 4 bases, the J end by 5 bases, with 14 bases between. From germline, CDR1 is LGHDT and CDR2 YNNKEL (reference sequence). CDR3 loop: CASSPASGRYGYTF. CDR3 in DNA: TGTGCCAGCAGCCCCGCGAGTGGTCGTTATGGCTACACCTTC.

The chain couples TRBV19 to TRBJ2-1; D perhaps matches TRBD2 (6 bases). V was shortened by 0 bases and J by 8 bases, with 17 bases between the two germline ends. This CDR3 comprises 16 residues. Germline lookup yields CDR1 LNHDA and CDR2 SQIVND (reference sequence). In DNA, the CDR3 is TGTGCCAGTAGTATAGATCCGAATTCGGGGAGGTATGAGCAGTTCTTC. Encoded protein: CASSIDPNSGRYEQFF.

DNA for the CDR3: TGTGCCAGCAGTCCCCTACTGAGCTCCTACGAGCAGTACTTC. It yields the protein CASSPLLSSYEQYF. The chain recombines TRBV11-2 with TRBJ2-7; D unresolved. The CDR3 has 14 amino acids. Germline V CDR1 and CDR2: SGHAT, FQNNGV. V gave up 6 bases and J gave up 0 bases, with 12 bases separating them. Looking up the rest from reference TRBV11-2 and TRBJ2-7 gives the full variable domain: EAGVAQSPRYKIIEKRQSVAFWCNPISGHATLYWYQQILGQGPKLLIQFQNNGVVDDSQLPKDRFSAERLKGVDSTLKIQPAKLEDSAVYLCASSPLLSSYEQYFGPGTRLTVT.

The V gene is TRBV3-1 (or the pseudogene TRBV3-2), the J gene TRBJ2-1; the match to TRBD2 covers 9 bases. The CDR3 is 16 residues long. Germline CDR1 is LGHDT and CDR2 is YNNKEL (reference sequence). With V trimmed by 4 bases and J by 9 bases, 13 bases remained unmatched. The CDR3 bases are TGTGCCAGCAGCCCTCAGCGCGCGGGGGGGCGGAGTGAGCAGTTCTTC. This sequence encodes CASSPQRAGGRSEQFF.

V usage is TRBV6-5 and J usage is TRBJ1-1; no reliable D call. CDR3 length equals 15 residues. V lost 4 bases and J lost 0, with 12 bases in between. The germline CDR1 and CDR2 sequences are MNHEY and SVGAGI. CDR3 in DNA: TGTGCCAGCAGTTTTGCGGGGAGAATGAACACTGAAGCTTTCTTT. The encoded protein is CASSFAGRMNTEAFF.

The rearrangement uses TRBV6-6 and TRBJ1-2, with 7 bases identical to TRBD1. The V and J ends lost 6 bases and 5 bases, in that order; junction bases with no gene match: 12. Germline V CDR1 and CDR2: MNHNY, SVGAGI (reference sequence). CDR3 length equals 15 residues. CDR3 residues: CASRITGARGYGYTF. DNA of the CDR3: TGTGCCAGCAGAATAACAGGGGCCCGCGGGTATGGCTACACCTTC.

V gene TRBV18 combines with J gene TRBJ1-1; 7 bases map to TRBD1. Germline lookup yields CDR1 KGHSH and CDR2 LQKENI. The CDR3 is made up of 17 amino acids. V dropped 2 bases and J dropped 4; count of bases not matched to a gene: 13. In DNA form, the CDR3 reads TGTGCCAGCTCACCAAGGACAGGAGGCCGGACAGGCACTGAAGCTTTCTTT. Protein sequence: CASSPRTGGRTGTEAFF.

In DNA form, the CDR3 reads TGTGCCAGCAGCCAAGATCCCTTACTAGCGGGGGGGCTAGAGACCCAGTACTTC. Translating it yields CASSQDPLLAGGLETQYF. The chain uses TRBV3-1 (or the pseudogene TRBV3-2) and TRBJ2-5; TRBD2 matches 13 bases. J gave up 4 bases and V 0 bases, and 8 bases lay outside the gene matches. The CDR3 consists of 18 residues. The germline gives CDR1 LGHDT, CDR2 YNNKEL (reference sequence).

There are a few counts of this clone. In DNA form, the CDR3 reads TGTGCCAGCGGATCGGGGACAGGGGGCAGGTATGGCTACACCTTC. Its protein product is CASGSGTGGRYGYTF. The V gene is TRBV27, the J gene TRBJ1-2, with 12 positions matching TRBD1. The germline V gene has CDR1 MNHEY and CDR2 SMNVEV (reference sequence). V lost 8 bases, J lost 5 bases, and 9 bases stayed unmatched. The CDR3 length is 15 residues.

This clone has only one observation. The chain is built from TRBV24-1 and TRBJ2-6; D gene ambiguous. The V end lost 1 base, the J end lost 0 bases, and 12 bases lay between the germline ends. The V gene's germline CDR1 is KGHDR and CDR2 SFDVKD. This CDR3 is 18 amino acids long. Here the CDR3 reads CATSDFRSSSSGANVLTF. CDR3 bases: TGTGCCACCAGTGATTTCAGGTCCTCCAGCTCTGGGGCCAACGTCCTGACTTTC.

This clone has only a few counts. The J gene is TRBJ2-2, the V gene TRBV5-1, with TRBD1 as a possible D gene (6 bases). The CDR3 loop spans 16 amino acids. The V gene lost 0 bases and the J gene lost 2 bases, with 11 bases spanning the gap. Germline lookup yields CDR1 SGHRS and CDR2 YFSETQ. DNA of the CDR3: TGCGCCAGCAGCTTGGACAGACAGGCTAACACCGGGGAGCTGTTTTTT. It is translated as CASSLDRQANTGELFF. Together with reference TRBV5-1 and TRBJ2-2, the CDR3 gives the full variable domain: KAGVTQTPRYLIKTRGQQVTLSCSPISGHRSVSWYQQTPGQGLQFLFEYFSETQRNKGNFPGRFSGRQFSNSRSEMNVSTLELGDSALYLCASSLDRQANTGELFFGEGSRLTVL.

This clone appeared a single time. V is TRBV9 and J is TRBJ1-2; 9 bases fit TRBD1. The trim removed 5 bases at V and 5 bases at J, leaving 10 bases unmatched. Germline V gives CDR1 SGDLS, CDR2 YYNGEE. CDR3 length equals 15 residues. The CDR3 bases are TGTGCCAGCAGGGGGGGACAGGGACACCCATATGGCTACACCTTC. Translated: CASRGGQGHPYGYTF.

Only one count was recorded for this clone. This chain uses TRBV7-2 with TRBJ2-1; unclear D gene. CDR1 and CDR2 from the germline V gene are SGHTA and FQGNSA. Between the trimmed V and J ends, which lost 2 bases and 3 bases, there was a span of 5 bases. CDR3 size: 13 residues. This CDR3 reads CASSLNNYNEQFF. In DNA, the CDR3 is TGTGCCAGCAGCTTAAACAACTACAATGAGCAGTTCTTC.

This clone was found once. CDR3 sequence: CASSQTTDSSNYGYTF. CDR3 bases: TGTGCCAGCAGCCAAACGACCGACAGCTCTAACTATGGCTACACCTTC. J is TRBJ1-2 and V is TRBV13; possible D gene TRBD1, 5 bases. CDR3 length equals 16 residues. Per germline, CDR1 PRHDT and CDR2 FYEKMQ (reference sequence). Between the trimmed V and J ends, which lost 5 bases and 0 bases, there was a span of 16 bases.

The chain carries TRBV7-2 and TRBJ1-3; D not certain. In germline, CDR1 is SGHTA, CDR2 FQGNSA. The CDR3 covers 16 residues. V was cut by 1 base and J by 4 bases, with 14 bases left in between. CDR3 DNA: TGTGCCAGCAGCTTAGAAACGCGCCGGGGAGGAAACACCATATATTTT. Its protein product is CASSLETRRGGNTIYF.

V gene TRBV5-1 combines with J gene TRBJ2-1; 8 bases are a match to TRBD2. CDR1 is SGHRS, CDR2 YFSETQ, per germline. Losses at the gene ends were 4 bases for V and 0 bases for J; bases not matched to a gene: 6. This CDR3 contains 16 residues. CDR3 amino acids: CASSPFGGASYNEQFF. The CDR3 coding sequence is TGCGCCAGCAGCCCCTTCGGGGGGGCCTCCTACAATGAGCAGTTCTTC.

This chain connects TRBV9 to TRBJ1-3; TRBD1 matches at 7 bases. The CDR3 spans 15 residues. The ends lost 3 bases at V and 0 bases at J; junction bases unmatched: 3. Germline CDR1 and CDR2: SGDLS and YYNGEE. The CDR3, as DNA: TGTGCCAGCAGCGGGTACAGGGGCTCTGGAAACACCATATATTTT. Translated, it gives CASSGYRGSGNTIYF.

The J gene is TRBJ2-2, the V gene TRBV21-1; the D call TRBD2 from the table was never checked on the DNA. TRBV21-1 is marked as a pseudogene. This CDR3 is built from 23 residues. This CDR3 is CASSKKTRGGVAHSIKNTGELFF. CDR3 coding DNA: TGTGCCAGCAGCAAAAAGACCCGAGGGGGGGTTGCGCACTCGATTAAGAACACCGGGGAGCTGTTTTTT.

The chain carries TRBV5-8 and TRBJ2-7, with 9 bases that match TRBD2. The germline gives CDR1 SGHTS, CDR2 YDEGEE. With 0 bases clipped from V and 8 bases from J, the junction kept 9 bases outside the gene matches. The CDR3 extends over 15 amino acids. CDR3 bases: TGTGCCAGCAGCTTGGGAGCGGGGGGCCCTTTAAAGCAGTACTTC. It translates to CASSLGAGGPLKQYF.

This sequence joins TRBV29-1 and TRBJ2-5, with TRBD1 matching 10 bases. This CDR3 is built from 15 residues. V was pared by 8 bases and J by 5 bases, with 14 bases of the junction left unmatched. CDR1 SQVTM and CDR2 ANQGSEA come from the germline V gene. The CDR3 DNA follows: TGCAGCATCTCCCTGACAGGGGGCTTAGGGGAGACCCAGTACTTC. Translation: CSISLTGGLGETQYF.

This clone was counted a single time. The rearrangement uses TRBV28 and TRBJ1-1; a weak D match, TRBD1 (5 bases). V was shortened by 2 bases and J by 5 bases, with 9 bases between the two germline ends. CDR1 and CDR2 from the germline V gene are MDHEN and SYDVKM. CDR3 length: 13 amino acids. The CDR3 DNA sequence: TGTGCCAGCAGTTTAGGGGCAGGGACTGAAGCTTTCTTT. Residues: CASSLGAGTEAFF.

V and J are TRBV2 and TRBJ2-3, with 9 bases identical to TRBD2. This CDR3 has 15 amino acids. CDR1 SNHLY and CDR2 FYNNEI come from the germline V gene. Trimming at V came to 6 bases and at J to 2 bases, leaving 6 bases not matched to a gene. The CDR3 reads CASSRLAEPTDTQYF. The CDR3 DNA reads TGTGCCAGCAGCCGACTAGCGGAGCCCACAGATACGCAGTATTTT. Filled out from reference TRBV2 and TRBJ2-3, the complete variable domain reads EPEVTQTPSHQVTQMGQEVILRCVPISNHLYFYWYRQILGQKVEFLVSFYNNEISEKSEIFDDQFSVERPDGSNFTLKIRSTKLEDSAMYFCASSRLAEPTDTQYFGPGTRLTVL.